This record covers a single T cell receptor (beta chain). Its antigen is still unknown. This record belongs to a study of T cell responses to AZD1222 COVID-19 vaccine. Germline V gene lookup returns CDR1 SGHTA and CDR2 FQGNSA. V was clipped by 4 bases and J by 4 bases, with 14 bases between them. CDR3 length: 15 residues. Study outcomes and limitations: All repertoire sampling was performed exclusively after the peak T cell response. Spike-specific TCR depth and breadth grew after two AZD1222 doses. Spike-spanning, vaccine-associated CD4 TCRs were dominant at 160-218 and 743-854.

Produced via immunoSEQ multiplex PCR; TCRdb's table is partial and in-frame only. Of under 85,000 clones in the sample, around 90% are singletons; the top ten hold about 5%. This specimen was peripheral blood, taken on day 0 of MenACWY control vaccination. The gene calls are TRBV7-2 and TRBJ2-1; D may match TRBD1 or TRBD2 (6 bases each). The clonotype comes from an adult in good health. Here the CDR3 reads CASSSGAGTYNEQFF. In DNA, the CDR3 is TGTGCCAGCAGCTCAGGGGCGGGGACTTACAATGAGCAGTTCTTC.